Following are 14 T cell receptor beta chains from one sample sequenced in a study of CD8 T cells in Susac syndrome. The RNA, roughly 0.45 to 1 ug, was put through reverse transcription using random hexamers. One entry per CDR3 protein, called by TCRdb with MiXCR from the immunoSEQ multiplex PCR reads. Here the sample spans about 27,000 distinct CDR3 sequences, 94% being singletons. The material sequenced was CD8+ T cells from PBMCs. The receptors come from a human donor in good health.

The CDR3 sequence is CASSPRLQGNTEAFF. In DNA, the CDR3 is TGTGCCAGCTCACCCCGACTCCAGGGGAACACTGAAGCTTTCTTT. The chain employs TRBV18 and TRBJ1-1; D is possibly TRBD1 (5 bases). Trimming took off 3 bases at V and 1 base at J, with 12 bases between the two ends. CDR1 and CDR2 from the germline V gene are KGHSH and LQKENI. This CDR3 is built from 15 residues.

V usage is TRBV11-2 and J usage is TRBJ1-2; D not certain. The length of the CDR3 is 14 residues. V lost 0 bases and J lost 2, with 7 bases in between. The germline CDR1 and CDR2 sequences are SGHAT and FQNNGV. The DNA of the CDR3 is TGTGCCAGCAGCTTAGAGATAGGGAACTATGGCTACACCTTC. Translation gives CASSLEIGNYGYTF.

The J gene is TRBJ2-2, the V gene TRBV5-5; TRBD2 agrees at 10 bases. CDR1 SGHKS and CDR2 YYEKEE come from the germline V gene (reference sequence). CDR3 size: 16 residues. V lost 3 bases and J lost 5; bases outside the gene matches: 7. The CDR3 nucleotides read TGTGCCAGCAGCTGGAGCGGGGGGGCAGGGACCGGGGAGCTGTTTTTT. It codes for CASSWSGGAGTGELFF.

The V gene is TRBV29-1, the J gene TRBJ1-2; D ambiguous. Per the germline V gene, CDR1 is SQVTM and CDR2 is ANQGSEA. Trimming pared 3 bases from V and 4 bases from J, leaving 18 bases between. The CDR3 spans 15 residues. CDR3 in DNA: TGCAGCGTTGATCTCTACAGCGACCCGGGCTATGGCTACACCTTC. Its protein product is CSVDLYSDPGYGYTF.

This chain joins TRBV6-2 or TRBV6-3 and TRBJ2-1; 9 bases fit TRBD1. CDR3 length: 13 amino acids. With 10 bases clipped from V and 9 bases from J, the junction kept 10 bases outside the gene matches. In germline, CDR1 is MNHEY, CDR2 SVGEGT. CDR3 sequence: CATFGTGPPEQFF. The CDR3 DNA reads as TGTGCCACTTTTGGGACAGGGCCCCCTGAGCAGTTCTTC.

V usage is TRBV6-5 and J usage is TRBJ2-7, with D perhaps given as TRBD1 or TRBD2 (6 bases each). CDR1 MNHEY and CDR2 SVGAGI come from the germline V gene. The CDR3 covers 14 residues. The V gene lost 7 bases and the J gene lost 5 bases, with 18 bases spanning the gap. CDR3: CASNFQGRLNEQYF. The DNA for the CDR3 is TGTGCCAGCAACTTTCAGGGGAGGTTGAACGAGCAGTACTTC.

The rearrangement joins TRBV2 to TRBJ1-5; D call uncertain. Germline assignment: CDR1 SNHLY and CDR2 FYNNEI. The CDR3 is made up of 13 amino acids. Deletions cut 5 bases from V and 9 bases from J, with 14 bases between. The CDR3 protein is CASSSDRARPQHF. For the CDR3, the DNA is TGTGCCAGCAGTTCGGACCGGGCTAGGCCCCAGCATTTT.

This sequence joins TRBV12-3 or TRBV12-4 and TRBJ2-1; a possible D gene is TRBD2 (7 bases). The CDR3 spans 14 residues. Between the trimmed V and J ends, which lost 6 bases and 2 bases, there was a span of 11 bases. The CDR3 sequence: CASSGGPTYNEQFF. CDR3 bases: TGTGCCAGCAGCGGGGGGCCCACCTACAATGAGCAGTTCTTC.

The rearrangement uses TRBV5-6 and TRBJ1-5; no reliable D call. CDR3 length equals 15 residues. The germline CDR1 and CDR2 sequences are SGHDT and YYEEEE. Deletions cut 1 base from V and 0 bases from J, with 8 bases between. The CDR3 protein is CASSLSASSNQPQHF. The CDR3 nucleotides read TGTGCCAGCAGCTTGTCTGCCTCTAGCAATCAGCCCCAGCATTTT. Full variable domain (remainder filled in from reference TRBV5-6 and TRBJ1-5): DAGVTQSPTHLIKTRGQQVTLRCSPKSGHDTVSWYQQALGQGPQFIFQYYEEEERQRGNFPDRFSGHQFPNYSSELNVNALLLGDSALYLCASSLSASSNQPQHFGDGTRLSIL.

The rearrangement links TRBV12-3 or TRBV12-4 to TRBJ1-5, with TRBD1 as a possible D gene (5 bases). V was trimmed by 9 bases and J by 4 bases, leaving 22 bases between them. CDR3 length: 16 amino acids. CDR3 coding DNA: TGTGCCAGTCCCCCAACCCTCCGACAGCCTAATCAGCCCCAGCATTTT. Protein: CASPPTLRQPNQPQHF.

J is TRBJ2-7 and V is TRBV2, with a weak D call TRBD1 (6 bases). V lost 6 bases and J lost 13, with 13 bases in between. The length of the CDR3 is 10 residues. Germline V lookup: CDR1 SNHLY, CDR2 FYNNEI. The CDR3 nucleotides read TGTGCCAGCAGAGGACAGAACCACTACTTC. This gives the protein CASRGQNHYF.

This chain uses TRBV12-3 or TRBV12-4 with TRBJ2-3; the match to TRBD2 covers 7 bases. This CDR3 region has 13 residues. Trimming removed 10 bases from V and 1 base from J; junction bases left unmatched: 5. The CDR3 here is CAILRGGTDTQYF. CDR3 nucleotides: TGTGCCATCCTTCGGGGGGGCACAGATACGCAGTATTTT.

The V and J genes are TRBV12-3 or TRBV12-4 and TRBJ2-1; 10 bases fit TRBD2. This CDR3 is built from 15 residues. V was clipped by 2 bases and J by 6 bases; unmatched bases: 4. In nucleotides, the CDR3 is TGTGCCAGCAGTTTACTAGCGGGGGTAGGCAATGAGCAGTTCTTC. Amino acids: CASSLLAGVGNEQFF.

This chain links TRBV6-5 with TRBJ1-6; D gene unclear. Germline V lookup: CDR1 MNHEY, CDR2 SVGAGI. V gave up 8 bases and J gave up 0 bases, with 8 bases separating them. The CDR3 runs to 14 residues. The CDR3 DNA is TGTGCCAGCCATCGAAGCTCCTATAATTCACCCCTCCACTTT. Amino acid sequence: CASHRSSYNSPLHF.